This entry lists 27 T cell receptor beta chains sequenced from one sample in a study of blood T cell repertoires in COVID-19. The data were produced by immunoSEQ multiplex PCR, yet TCRdb's version contains in-frame clones alone and is incomplete. The repertoire holds around 100,000 clones, with approximately 86% as singletons. Sequenced material: peripheral blood. All receptors come from a man aged 50 to 59 with active or convalescent COVID-19.

This clone was observed many times. The chain uses TRBV7-8 and TRBJ2-2; a weak D match, TRBD2 (6 bases). Germline V gene lookup returns CDR1 SGHVS and CDR2 FQNEAQ. CDR3 size: 15 residues. Trimming took off 4 bases at V and 0 bases at J, with 9 bases between the two ends. In nucleotides, the CDR3 is TGTGCCAGCAGCTCCCGGGGGTCGAACACCGGGGAGCTGTTTTTT. Translation gives CASSSRGSNTGELFF.

V gene TRBV11-2 combines with J gene TRBJ1-2; 7 bases fit TRBD1. V lost 5 bases and J lost 7; bases outside the gene matches: 7. The CDR3 loop spans 13 amino acids. Germline V CDR1 and CDR2: SGHAT, FQNNGV. In DNA form, the CDR3 reads TGTGCCAGCAGCGCTAGACAGGGATTTGGCTACACCTTC. This encodes CASSARQGFGYTF.

As for this clone: This sample includes further DNA sequences coding for the same CDR3. V usage is TRBV15 and J usage is TRBJ1-5; D unclear. The CDR3 is made up of 13 amino acids. The germline CDR1 and CDR2 sequences are LNHNV and YYDKDF (reference sequence). The V gene lost 0 bases and the J gene lost 6 bases, with 6 bases spanning the gap. The CDR3 sequence: CATSRDRGQPQHF. Written as DNA, the CDR3 is TGTGCCACCAGCAGAGATCGAGGTCAGCCCCAGCATTTT. Full variable domain (outside the CDR3, taken from reference TRBV15 and TRBJ1-5): DAMVIQNPRYQVTQFGKPVTLSCSQTLNHNVMYWYQQKSSQAPKLLFHYYDKDFNNEADTPDNFQSRRPNTSFCFLDIRSPGLGDTAMYLCATSRDRGQPQHFGDGTRLSIL.

V gene TRBV7-8 combines with J gene TRBJ1-1, with D possibly being TRBD1 (6 bases). This CDR3 is 14 amino acids long. V was pared by 5 bases and J by 0 bases, with 10 bases between. From germline, CDR1 is SGHVS and CDR2 FQNEAQ. CDR3 protein: CASSPDRLNTEAFF. Here the CDR3 DNA reads TGTGCCAGCAGCCCGGACAGATTGAACACTGAAGCTTTCTTT.

The chain is built from TRBV5-1 and TRBJ2-3, with D unclear. Germline V gene sequence: CDR1 SGHRS, CDR2 YFSETQ. The CDR3 consists of 15 residues. Trimming took off 5 bases at V and 0 bases at J, with 13 bases between the two ends. This CDR3 reads CASRQTDTSTDTQYF. As DNA, the CDR3 is TGCGCCAGCAGACAAACCGACACAAGCACAGATACGCAGTATTTT.

The chain links TRBV2 to TRBJ2-7; D is ambiguous. The CDR3 is made up of 11 amino acids. From germline, CDR1 is SNHLY and CDR2 FYNNEI. The V end was cut by 5 bases, the J end by 4 bases, with 6 bases between. The CDR3 bases are TGTGCCAGCAGTTTACAATACGAGCAGTACTTC. This encodes CASSLQYEQYF.

This clone was counted a single time. The chain links TRBV28 to TRBJ2-2; 7 nucleotides match TRBD2. Germline V CDR1 and CDR2: MDHEN, SYDVKM. J lost 2 bases, V lost 6 bases, and 6 bases had no gene match. CDR3 length equals 15 residues. This CDR3 reads CASRGGLPNTGELFF. In DNA, the CDR3 is TGTGCCAGCAGGGGGGGACTACCCAACACCGGGGAGCTGTTTTTT.

The chain links TRBV7-2 to TRBJ1-1; TRBD1 aligns across 9 bases. The junction had 6 bases not matched to a gene; V was cut back by 3 bases and J by 4 bases. Per the germline V gene, CDR1 is SGHTA and CDR2 is FQGNSA. This CDR3 contains 15 residues. The CDR3 is CASSFTGQGITEAFF. CDR3 DNA sequence: TGTGCCAGCAGCTTTACAGGACAGGGGATCACTGAAGCTTTCTTT.

This clone was counted a few times. This rearrangement joins TRBV7-9 to TRBJ2-1; D might be TRBD2 (6 bases). Trimming took off 8 bases at V and 6 bases at J, with 17 bases between the two ends. Per the germline V gene, CDR1 is SEHNR and CDR2 is FQNEAQ (reference sequence). This CDR3 spans 14 amino acids. The CDR3 DNA sequence: TGTGCCAGCGAGCCCGGGACTGGTATCAATGAGCAGTTCTTC. Amino acid sequence: CASEPGTGINEQFF.

The chain combines TRBV7-8 with TRBJ2-7, with 8 bases identical to TRBD2. V lost 2 bases to trimming and J lost 2 bases; unmatched junction nucleotides: 8. The CDR3 spans 16 residues. Germline V CDR1 and CDR2: SGHVS, FQNEAQ. DNA of the CDR3: TGTGCCAGCAGCTTATCCACCGGGACTAGGGCCTACGAGCAGTACTTC. Translating it yields CASSLSTGTRAYEQYF.

This clone was seen more than once but under ten times. J is TRBJ1-1 and V is TRBV5-8; no definite D call. V shed 3 bases and J shed 3 bases, with 9 bases lying between them. The length of the CDR3 is 13 residues. CDR1 is SGHTS and CDR2 is YDEGEE in the germline V gene. CDR3 DNA sequence: TGTGCCAGCAGCTCAGGCCGCGACACTGAAGCTTTCTTT. Protein product: CASSSGRDTEAFF.

The chain uses TRBV28 and TRBJ1-2, with a tentative D call TRBD1 (6 bases). CDR1 and CDR2 (germline): MDHEN, SYDVKM. Trimming cost V 3 bases and J 3 bases, with 11 bases left between them. This CDR3 contains 14 residues. The CDR3 is CASSLQGPYYGYTF. The CDR3 coding sequence is TGTGCCAGCAGTTTGCAGGGGCCTTACTATGGCTACACCTTC.

This clone occurred a few times. The rearrangement links TRBV30 to TRBJ2-2, with a weak D call TRBD1 (5 bases). CDR1 is GTSNPN and CDR2 is SVGIG in the germline V gene (reference sequence). The CDR3 totals 14 residues. V was trimmed by 2 bases and J by 3 bases, leaving 10 bases between them. CDR3 sequence reads: CAWSQGLDTGELFF. In DNA, the CDR3 is TGTGCCTGGAGTCAGGGTTTGGACACCGGGGAGCTGTTTTTT.

The CDR3 DNA follows: TGTGCCAGCAGCACAGACAGGGTGGGTTCACCCCTCCACTTT. This codes for CASSTDRVGSPLHF. The V and J genes are TRBV7-3 and TRBJ1-6, with TRBD1 matching 7 bases. J lost 9 bases, V lost 5 bases, and 7 bases had no gene match. Germline assignment: CDR1 SGHTA and CDR2 FQGTGA. The CDR3 sequence is 14 residues long.

The V gene is TRBV10-1, the J gene TRBJ2-2; D gene uncertain. V was pared by 4 bases and J by 1 base, with 4 bases between. Germline V lookup: CDR1 WNHNN, CDR2 SYGVQD (reference sequence). The CDR3 contains 13 residues. This CDR3 reads CASSGGNTGELFF. Here the CDR3 DNA reads TGCGCCAGCAGTGGCGGGAACACCGGGGAGCTGTTTTTT.

The J gene is TRBJ2-3, the V gene TRBV28; D is perhaps TRBD2 (6 bases). The ends were cut back, 4 bases at V and 1 base at J, with 12 bases in the middle. This CDR3 region has 15 residues. CDR1 and CDR2 (germline): MDHEN, SYDVKM. The CDR3 protein is CASSSGTPGTDTQYF. The CDR3 bases are TGTGCCAGCAGTTCCGGGACTCCCGGCACAGATACGCAGTATTTT.

The chain has TRBV30 and TRBJ2-5, with a weak D call TRBD1 (5 bases). Trimming cost V 2 bases and J 3 bases, with 10 bases left between them. The germline V gene encodes CDR1 GTSNPN and CDR2 SVGIG (reference sequence). The CDR3 consists of 13 residues. The chain's CDR3 is CAWSSYRKETQYF. The CDR3 DNA is TGTGCCTGGAGTTCTTACAGGAAAGAGACCCAGTACTTC.

The chain has TRBV24-1 and TRBJ1-4; D possibly corresponds to TRBD1 (6 bases). V shed 9 bases and J shed 3 bases, with 10 bases lying between them. CDR1 is KGHDR, CDR2 SFDVKD, per germline. The CDR3 loop spans 13 amino acids. DNA of the CDR3: TGTGCCACCGGGGGCGCTTCTAATGAAAAACTGTTTTTT. Its translation is CATGGASNEKLFF.

This sequence joins TRBV19 and TRBJ2-3; 8 nucleotides align to TRBD1. This CDR3 is built from 14 residues. The V segment lost 9 bases and the J segment 2 bases; nucleotides outside the gene matches: 7. Germline-derived CDR1 and CDR2 are LNHDA and SQIVND (reference sequence). CDR3 DNA sequence: TGTGCCAGCCCGGACAGGGTAAACACAGATACGCAGTATTTT. Translation: CASPDRVNTDTQYF.

The CDR3 nucleotides are TGCGCCAGCAGCCTAGCACTCCAAGGGAATGAGCAGTTCTTC. Translation: CASSLALQGNEQFF. V gene TRBV10-1 combines with J gene TRBJ2-1, with TRBD2 as a possible D gene (5 bases). The CDR3 spans 14 residues. With 6 bases removed from V and 7 bases from J, the gap between germline ends came to 16 bases. CDR1 is WNHNN, CDR2 SYGVQD, per germline (reference sequence).

The rearrangement links TRBV10-2 to TRBJ1-6, with 7 bases fitting TRBD1. The CDR3 loop spans 17 amino acids. CDR1 and CDR2 (germline): WSHSY, SAAADI. The trim removed 1 base at V and 2 bases at J, leaving 5 bases unmatched. This CDR3 reads CASSEWKGAAYNSPLHF. CDR3 nucleotide sequence: TGCGCCAGCAGTGAGTGGAAGGGGGCCGCCTATAATTCACCCCTCCACTTT.

V usage is TRBV15 and J usage is TRBJ2-2; possibly TRBD2 for D (6 bases). This CDR3 has 16 residues. Germline loops: CDR1 LNHNV, CDR2 YYDKDF (reference sequence). V shed 5 bases and J shed 7 bases, with 20 bases lying between them. DNA for the CDR3: TGTGCCACCAGCTCTCCGTCCCGCGGGATAAGCGGGGAGCTGTTTTTT. It codes for CATSSPSRGISGELFF.

This clone was observed once. This chain connects TRBV2 to TRBJ1-5, with 7 bases matching TRBD1. CDR3 length: 15 residues. Germline CDR1 is SNHLY and CDR2 is FYNNEI. V dropped 6 bases and J dropped 4; count of bases not matched to a gene: 9. CDR3 in DNA: TGTGCCAGCAGGCTTACAGGGGCGGTGAATCAGCCCCAGCATTTT. Its protein product is CASRLTGAVNQPQHF.

The chain has TRBV9 and TRBJ2-3; perhaps TRBD2 as D (5 bases). The CDR3 covers 15 residues. The germline V gene encodes CDR1 SGDLS and CDR2 YYNGEE. With 1 base removed from V and 3 bases from J, the gap between germline ends came to 12 bases. CDR3 sequence reads: CASSVSGRKTDTQYF. The CDR3 DNA sequence: TGTGCCAGCAGCGTAAGTGGGAGAAAGACAGATACGCAGTATTTT.

The genes are TRBV2 and TRBJ1-5, with 8 positions matching TRBD1. Germline V gene data show CDR1 as SNHLY and CDR2 as FYNNEI. The CDR3 runs 14 residues. V lost 4 bases to trimming and J lost 3 bases; unmatched junction nucleotides: 2. The CDR3 region is CASSGGQANQPQHF. DNA for the CDR3: TGTGCCAGCAGTGGGGGACAGGCCAATCAGCCCCAGCATTTT.

The V and J genes are TRBV19 and TRBJ1-6; D might be TRBD1 (6 bases). The CDR3 is 13 amino acids. Deletions cut 5 bases from V and 9 bases from J, with 11 bases between. The germline V gene encodes CDR1 LNHDA and CDR2 SQIVND (reference sequence). This chain's CDR3 is CASSRADSSPLHF. In DNA form, the CDR3 reads TGTGCCAGTAGTCGAGCGGACAGTTCACCCCTCCACTTT.

The chain carries TRBV29-1 and TRBJ2-5; D not certain. The CDR3 is 12 residues long. Germline lookup yields CDR1 SQVTM and CDR2 ANQGSEA. V lost 4 bases, J lost 1 base, and 7 bases lay in between. The CDR3 sequence is CSVGPTQETQYF. CDR3 in DNA: TGCAGCGTTGGGCCCACCCAAGAGACCCAGTACTTC.